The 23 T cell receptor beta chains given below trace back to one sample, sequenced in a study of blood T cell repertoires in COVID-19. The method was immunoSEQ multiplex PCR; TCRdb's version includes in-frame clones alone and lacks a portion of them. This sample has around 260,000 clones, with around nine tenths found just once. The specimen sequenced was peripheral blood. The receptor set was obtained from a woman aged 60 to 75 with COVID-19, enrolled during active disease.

CDR3 nucleotide sequence: TGTGCCAGCAGTTTAGGGGGAGCCGGGGGCCAGTACTTC. Encoded protein: CASSLGGAGGQYF. V gene TRBV12-3 or TRBV12-4 combines with J gene TRBJ2-5, with D perhaps TRBD2 (6 bases). The CDR3 has 13 residues. The germline V and J ends were trimmed by 1 base and 10 bases, with 13 bases remaining between them.

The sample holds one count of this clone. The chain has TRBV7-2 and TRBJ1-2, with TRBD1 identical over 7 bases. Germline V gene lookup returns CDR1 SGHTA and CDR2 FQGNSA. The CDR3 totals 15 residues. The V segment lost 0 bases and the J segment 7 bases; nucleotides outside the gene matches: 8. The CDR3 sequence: CASSLARQGVGGYTF. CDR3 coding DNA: TGTGCCAGCAGCTTAGCGCGACAGGGAGTGGGTGGCTACACCTTC. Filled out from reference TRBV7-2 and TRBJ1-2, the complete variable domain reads GAGVSQSPSNKVTEKGKDVELRCDPISGHTALYWYRQSLGQGLEFLIYFQGNSAPDKSGLPSDRFSAERTGGSVSTLTIQRTQQEDSAVYLCASSLARQGVGGYTFGSGTRLTVV.

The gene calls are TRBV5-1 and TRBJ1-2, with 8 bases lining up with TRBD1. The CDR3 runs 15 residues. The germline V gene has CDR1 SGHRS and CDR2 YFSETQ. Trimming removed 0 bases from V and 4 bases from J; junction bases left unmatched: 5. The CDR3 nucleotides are TGCGCCAGCAGCTTGGGGCAGGGGGCCGGCTATGGCTACACCTTC. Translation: CASSLGQGAGYGYTF.

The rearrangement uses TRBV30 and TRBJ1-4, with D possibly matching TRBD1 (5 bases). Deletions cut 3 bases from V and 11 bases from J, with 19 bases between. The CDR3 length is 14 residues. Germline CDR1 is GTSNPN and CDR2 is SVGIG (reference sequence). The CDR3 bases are TGTGCCTGGAGGGTGACAGAAGGTGTTGGGAAACTGTTTTTT. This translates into CAWRVTEGVGKLFF.

CDR3 coding DNA: TGTGCCAGCAGTGACTCGAATTTGGGGGCAGGGTGCCGCGAAAAACTGTTTTTT. Protein sequence: CASSDSNLGAGCREKLFF. The chain links TRBV6-4 to TRBJ1-4; D perhaps matches TRBD1 (6 bases). The CDR3 runs 18 residues. V lost 0 bases and J 8 bases, leaving 22 bases between the germline ends. From germline, CDR1 is MRHNA and CDR2 SNTAGT.

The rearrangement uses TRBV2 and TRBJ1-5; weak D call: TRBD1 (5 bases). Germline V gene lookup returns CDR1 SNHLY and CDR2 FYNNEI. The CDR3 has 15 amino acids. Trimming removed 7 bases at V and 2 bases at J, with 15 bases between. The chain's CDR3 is CASTGGGYGNQPQHF. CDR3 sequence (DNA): TGTGCCAGCACGGGGGGGGGTTACGGCAATCAGCCCCAGCATTTT.

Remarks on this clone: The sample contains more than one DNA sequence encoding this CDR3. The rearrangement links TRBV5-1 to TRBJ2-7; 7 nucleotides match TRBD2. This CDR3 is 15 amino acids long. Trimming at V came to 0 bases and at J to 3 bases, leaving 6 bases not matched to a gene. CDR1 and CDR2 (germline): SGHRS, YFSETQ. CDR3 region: CASSLGGGEGYEQYF. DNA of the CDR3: TGCGCCAGCAGCTTGGGGGGCGGGGAGGGCTACGAGCAGTACTTC.

CDR3 DNA sequence: TGTGCCAGCAGCCAAGCCGAACCCCCTAGTGGCAATGAGCAGTTCTTC. Translation gives CASSQAEPPSGNEQFF. The chain has TRBV3-1 (or the pseudogene TRBV3-2) and TRBJ2-1; D is unresolved. The germline V and J ends were trimmed by 1 base and 6 bases, with 16 bases remaining between them. There are 16 residues in the CDR3. Germline CDR1 is LGHDT and CDR2 is YNNKEL (reference sequence).

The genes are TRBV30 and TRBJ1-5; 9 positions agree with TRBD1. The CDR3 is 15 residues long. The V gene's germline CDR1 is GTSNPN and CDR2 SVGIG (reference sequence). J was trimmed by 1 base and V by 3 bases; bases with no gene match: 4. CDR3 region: CAWSSDRGSNQPQHF. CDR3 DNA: TGTGCCTGGAGCTCGGACAGGGGCAGCAATCAGCCCCAGCATTTT.

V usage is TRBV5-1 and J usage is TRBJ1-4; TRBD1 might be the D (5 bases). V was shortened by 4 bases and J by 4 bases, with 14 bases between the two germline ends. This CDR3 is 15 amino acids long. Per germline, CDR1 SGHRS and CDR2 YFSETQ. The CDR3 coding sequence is TGCGCCAGCAGCCCCGAACCGGGACTTAATGAAAAACTGTTTTTT. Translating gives CASSPEPGLNEKLFF.

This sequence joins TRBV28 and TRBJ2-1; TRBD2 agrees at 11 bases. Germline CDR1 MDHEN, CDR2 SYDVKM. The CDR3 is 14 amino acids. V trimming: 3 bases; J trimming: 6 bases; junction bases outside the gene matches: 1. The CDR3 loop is CASSFSGRGNEQFF. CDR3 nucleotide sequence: TGTGCCAGCAGTTTTAGCGGGAGGGGCAATGAGCAGTTCTTC.

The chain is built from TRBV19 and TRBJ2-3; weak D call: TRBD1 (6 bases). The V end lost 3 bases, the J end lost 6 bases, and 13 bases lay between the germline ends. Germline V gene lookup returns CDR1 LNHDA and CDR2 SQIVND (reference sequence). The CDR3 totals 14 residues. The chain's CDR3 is CASSIQGTTDTQYF. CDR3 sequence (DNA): TGTGCCAGTAGTATTCAGGGGACGACCGATACGCAGTATTTT.

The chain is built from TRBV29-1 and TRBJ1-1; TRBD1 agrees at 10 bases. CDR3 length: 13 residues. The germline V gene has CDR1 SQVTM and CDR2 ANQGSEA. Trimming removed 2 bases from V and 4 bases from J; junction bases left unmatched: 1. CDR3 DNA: TGCAGCGTTGAATGGACAGGGGGCACTGAAGCTTTCTTT. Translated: CSVEWTGGTEAFF.

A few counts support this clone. CDR3 residues: CASSLLGVSAFF. CDR3 nucleotide sequence: TGTGCCAGCAGCCTCCTTGGAGTTTCGGCTTTCTTT. V and J are TRBV7-9 and TRBJ1-1, with D hard to call. The CDR3 is made up of 12 amino acids. Germline CDR1 and CDR2: SEHNR and FQNEAQ (reference sequence). Trimming shortened V by 5 bases and J by 11 bases, and 15 bases separated the two germline ends. Full variable domain (remainder filled in from reference TRBV7-9 and TRBJ1-1): DTGVSQNPRHKITKRGQNVTFRCDPISEHNRLYWYRQTLGQGPEFLTYFQNEAQLEKSRLLSDRFSAERPKGSFSTLEIQRTEQGDSAMYLCASSLLGVSAFFGQGTRLTVV.

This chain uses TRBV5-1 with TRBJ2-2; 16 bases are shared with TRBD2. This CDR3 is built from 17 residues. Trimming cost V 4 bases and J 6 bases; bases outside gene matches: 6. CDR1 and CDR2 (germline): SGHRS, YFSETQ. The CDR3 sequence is CASSPGLAGGPAGELFF. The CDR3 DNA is TGCGCCAGCAGCCCGGGACTAGCGGGAGGGCCCGCCGGGGAGCTGTTTTTT.

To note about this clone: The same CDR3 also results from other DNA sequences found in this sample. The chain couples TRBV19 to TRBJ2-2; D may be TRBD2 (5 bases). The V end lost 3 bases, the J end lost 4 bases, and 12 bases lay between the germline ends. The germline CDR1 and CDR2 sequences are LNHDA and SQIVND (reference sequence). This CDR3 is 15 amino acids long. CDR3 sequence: CASSIELAGTGELFF. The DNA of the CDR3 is TGTGCCAGTAGTATTGAGCTAGCTGGCACCGGGGAGCTGTTTTTT.

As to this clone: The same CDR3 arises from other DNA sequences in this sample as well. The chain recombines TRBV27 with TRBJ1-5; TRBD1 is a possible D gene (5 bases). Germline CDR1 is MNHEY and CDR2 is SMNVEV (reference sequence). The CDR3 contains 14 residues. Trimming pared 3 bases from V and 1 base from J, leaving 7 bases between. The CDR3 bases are TGTGCCAGCAGTTTTAGGGGCAGCAATCAGCCCCAGCATTTT. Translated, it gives CASSFRGSNQPQHF.

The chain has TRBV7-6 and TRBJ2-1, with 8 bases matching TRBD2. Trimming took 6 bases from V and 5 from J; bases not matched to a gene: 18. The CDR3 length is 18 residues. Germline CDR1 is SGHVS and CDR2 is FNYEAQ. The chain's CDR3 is CASSHGRDLSGRDNEQFF. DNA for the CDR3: TGTGCCAGCAGTCACGGGAGGGACCTCTCGGGGAGGGACAATGAGCAGTTCTTC.

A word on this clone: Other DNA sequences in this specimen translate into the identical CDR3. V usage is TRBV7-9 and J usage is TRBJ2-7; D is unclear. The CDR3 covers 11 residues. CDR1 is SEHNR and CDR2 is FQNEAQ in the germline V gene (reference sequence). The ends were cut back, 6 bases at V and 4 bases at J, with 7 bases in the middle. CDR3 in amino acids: CASSQAYEQYF. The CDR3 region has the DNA TGTGCCAGCAGTCAAGCTTACGAGCAGTACTTC.

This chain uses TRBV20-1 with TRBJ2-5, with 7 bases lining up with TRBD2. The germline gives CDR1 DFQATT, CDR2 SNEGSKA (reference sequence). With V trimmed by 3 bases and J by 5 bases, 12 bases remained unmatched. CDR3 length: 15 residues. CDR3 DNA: TGCAGTGCTAGTATAAGGGCGGGAGCCACGGAGACCCAGTACTTC. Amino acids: CSASIRAGATETQYF.

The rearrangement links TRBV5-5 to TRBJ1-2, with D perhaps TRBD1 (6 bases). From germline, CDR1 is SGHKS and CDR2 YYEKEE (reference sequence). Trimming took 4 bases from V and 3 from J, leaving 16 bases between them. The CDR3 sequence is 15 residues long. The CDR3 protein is CASSPALGQDYGYTF. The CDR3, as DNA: TGTGCCAGCAGCCCTGCATTGGGACAAGACTATGGCTACACCTTC. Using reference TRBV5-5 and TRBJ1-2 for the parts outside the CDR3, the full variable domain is DAGVTQSPTHLIKTRGQQVTLRCSPISGHKSVSWYQQVLGQGPQFIFQYYEKEERGRGNFPDRFSARQFPNYSSELNVNALLLGDSALYLCASSPALGQDYGYTFGSGTRLTVV.

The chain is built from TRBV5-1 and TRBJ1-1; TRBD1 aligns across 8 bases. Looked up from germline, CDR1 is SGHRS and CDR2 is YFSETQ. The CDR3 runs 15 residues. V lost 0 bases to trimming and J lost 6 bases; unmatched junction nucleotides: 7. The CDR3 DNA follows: TGCGCCAGCAGCTTGGACGACAGGGGCTCGGCTGAAGCTTTCTTT. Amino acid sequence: CASSLDDRGSAEAFF.

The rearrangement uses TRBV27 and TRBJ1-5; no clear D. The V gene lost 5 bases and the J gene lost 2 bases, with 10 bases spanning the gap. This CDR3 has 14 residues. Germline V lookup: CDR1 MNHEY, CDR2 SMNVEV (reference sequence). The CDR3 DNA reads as TGTGCCAGCAGTCCCAGGATGGGCAATCAGCCCCAGCATTTT. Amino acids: CASSPRMGNQPQHF.